The next 22 T cell receptor beta chains were all read from a single sample in a study of T cell responses to AZD1222 COVID-19 vaccine. The table came from immunoSEQ multiplex PCR; TCRdb's copy has only in-frame clones and leaves some out. Here the sample spans 100,000 to 150,000 clones, 70% to 90% being singletons. This specimen consisted of peripheral blood, obtained on day 0 of AZD1222 vaccination. These receptors came from an adult in good health.

The genes are TRBV7-2 and TRBJ2-3; D is uncertain. Germline lookup yields CDR1 SGHTA and CDR2 FQGNSA. V lost 1 base and J lost 4, with 9 bases in between. The CDR3 has 14 residues. The CDR3 sequence: CASSLVGSSDTQYF. The CDR3 DNA reads TGTGCCAGCAGCTTAGTTGGCAGTTCAGATACGCAGTATTTT.

The J gene is TRBJ1-1, the V gene TRBV6-2 or TRBV6-3; D is ambiguous. Germline lookup yields CDR1 MNHEY and CDR2 SVGEGT. Trimming left V 3 bases short and J 4 bases short, with 9 bases between. There are 13 residues in the CDR3. CDR3 DNA: TGTGCCAGCAGTTATACAATGAGCACTGAAGCTTTCTTT. Protein: CASSYTMSTEAFF.

J is TRBJ1-4 and V is TRBV4-1; 10 bases map to TRBD1. V lost 1 base, J lost 8 bases, and 4 bases stayed unmatched. Germline lookup yields CDR1 MGHRA and CDR2 YSYEKL. There are 15 residues in the CDR3. CDR3 region: CASSQGTGGSEKLFF. The CDR3 DNA sequence: TGCGCCAGCAGCCAAGGGACAGGGGGTTCGGAAAAACTGTTTTTT.

The chain is built from TRBV7-9 and TRBJ1-2, with TRBD1 matching over 8 bases. CDR1 SEHNR and CDR2 FQNEAQ come from the germline V gene (reference sequence). CDR3 length: 15 amino acids. J was trimmed by 4 bases and V by 5 bases; bases with no gene match: 9. CDR3 nucleotide sequence: TGTGCCAGCAGCCCTTCGACAGGGGAGGGCTATGGCTACACCTTC. This translates into CASSPSTGEGYGYTF.

The V call is TRBV7-3, the J call TRBJ1-2; TRBD1 aligns across 9 bases. This CDR3 spans 17 amino acids. Losses at the gene ends were 2 bases for V and 4 bases for J; bases not matched to a gene: 11. The V gene's germline CDR1 is SGHTA and CDR2 FQGTGA. The CDR3 protein is CASSLDAWGQGAYGYTF. Written as DNA, the CDR3 is TGTGCCAGCAGCTTAGACGCGTGGGGACAGGGCGCCTATGGCTACACCTTC.

The chain employs TRBV28 and TRBJ1-2; D is undetermined. CDR1 is MDHEN, CDR2 SYDVKM, per germline. Deletions cut 3 bases from V and 4 bases from J, with 9 bases between. The CDR3 contains 13 residues. The CDR3 reads CASSFGVPYGYTF. Written as DNA, the CDR3 is TGTGCCAGCAGTTTTGGGGTGCCCTATGGCTACACCTTC.

The CDR3 spells CASSFQQGARNQPQHF. CDR3 DNA sequence: TGTGCCAGCAGTTTTCAACAGGGGGCGCGAAATCAGCCCCAGCATTTT. This rearrangement joins TRBV27 to TRBJ1-5, with 9 bases lining up with TRBD1. The CDR3 has 16 amino acids. Germline loops: CDR1 MNHEY, CDR2 SMNVEV (reference sequence). V trimming: 3 bases; J trimming: 4 bases; junction bases outside the gene matches: 7.

The chain combines TRBV7-9 with TRBJ1-1, with D unresolved. The CDR3 length is 15 residues. Trimming took off 5 bases at V and 2 bases at J, with 15 bases between the two ends. Germline CDR1 is SEHNR and CDR2 is FQNEAQ (reference sequence). The CDR3 bases are TGTGCCAGCAGCCCACAACAGTTGCCTAACACTGAAGCTTTCTTT. Its protein product is CASSPQQLPNTEAFF.

CDR3 DNA: TGCGCCAGCAGCCGCGGAGCCGAGTCTGGAAACACCATATATTTT. Translated: CASSRGAESGNTIYF. The genes are TRBV10-2 and TRBJ1-3; D not resolved. CDR3 length: 15 amino acids. The ends were cut back, 6 bases at V and 1 base at J, with 13 bases in the middle. CDR1 is WSHSY, CDR2 SAAADI, per germline.

V gene TRBV6-6 combines with J gene TRBJ1-2; D possibly corresponds to TRBD1 (6 bases). The ends were cut back, 8 bases at V and 2 bases at J, with 21 bases in the middle. The germline V gene has CDR1 MNHNY and CDR2 SVGAGI (reference sequence). The CDR3 runs to 16 residues. CDR3 in amino acids: CASDRGGYIVNYGYTF. The CDR3, as DNA: TGTGCCAGCGACCGAGGGGGTTACATAGTCAACTATGGCTACACCTTC.

A single count supports this clone. V gene TRBV7-8 combines with J gene TRBJ2-1, with D possibly TRBD1 on 7 matching bases. Germline CDR1 and CDR2: SGHVS and FQNEAQ. The CDR3 consists of 17 residues. Trimming removed 4 bases at V and 7 bases at J, with 23 bases between. The chain's CDR3 is CASSSLSGGLEGNEQFF. The CDR3 DNA reads TGTGCCAGCAGCTCCCTGTCAGGGGGGCTAGAGGGTAATGAGCAGTTCTTC.

The rearrangement joins TRBV6-2 or TRBV6-3 to TRBJ2-7, with D tentatively TRBD2 (7 bases). With 6 bases removed from V and 1 base from J, the gap between germline ends came to 16 bases. The CDR3 is 15 amino acids. Germline V lookup: CDR1 MNHEY, CDR2 SVGEGT. CDR3 protein: CASSRGGSKSYEQYF. CDR3 DNA sequence: TGTGCCAGCAGCAGGGGAGGGTCCAAGTCCTACGAGCAGTACTTC.

V and J are TRBV4-3 and TRBJ1-1, with TRBD1 as a possible D gene (5 bases). The CDR3 spans 15 residues. CDR1 is LGHNA and CDR2 is YSLEER in the germline V gene. V was trimmed by 4 bases and J by 1 base, leaving 13 bases between them. Here the CDR3 reads CASSPSGGRNTEAFF. DNA for the CDR3: TGCGCCAGCAGCCCAAGCGGGGGTAGGAACACTGAAGCTTTCTTT.

CDR3 loop: CASSTGQGGFYYGYTF. CDR3 bases: TGTGCCAGCAGCACCGGACAGGGTGGATTCTACTATGGCTACACCTTC. This chain uses TRBV9 with TRBJ1-2; 8 bases line up with TRBD1. CDR3 length: 16 residues. V lost 4 bases and J lost 3; bases outside the gene matches: 11. The V gene's germline CDR1 is SGDLS and CDR2 YYNGEE.

This clone was observed a handful of times. The genes are TRBV2 and TRBJ2-5; 8 nucleotides match TRBD2. Germline-derived CDR1 and CDR2 are SNHLY and FYNNEI. V was clipped by 8 bases and J by 4 bases; unmatched bases: 9. The CDR3 spans 14 residues. The CDR3 loop is CASSNSGAAETQYF. DNA for the CDR3: TGTGCCAGCTCGAATAGCGGGGCCGCAGAGACCCAGTACTTC. The full variable domain, completed using reference TRBV2 and TRBJ2-5, is EPEVTQTPSHQVTQMGQEVILRCVPISNHLYFYWYRQILGQKVEFLVSFYNNEISEKSEIFDDQFSVERPDGSNFTLKIRSTKLEDSAMYFCASSNSGAAETQYFGPGTRLLVL.

The CDR3 sequence: CASSLLDRANYGYTF. Written as DNA, the CDR3 is TGTGCCAGCAGTTTATTGGACAGGGCTAACTATGGCTACACCTTC. This chain connects TRBV28 to TRBJ1-2, with 8 bases lining up with TRBD1. Germline assignment: CDR1 MDHEN and CDR2 SYDVKM. The junction had 1 base not matched to a gene; V was cut back by 1 base and J by 0 bases. CDR3 length: 15 residues.

The CDR3 reads CAWKRGSYSGNTIYF. CDR3 DNA sequence: TGTGCCTGGAAAAGGGGGTCTTACTCTGGAAACACCATATATTTT. The genes are TRBV30 and TRBJ1-3, with D perhaps matching TRBD1 (6 bases). Trimming removed 4 bases from V and 0 bases from J, with 13 bases in between. Looked up from germline, CDR1 is GTSNPN and CDR2 is SVGIG (reference sequence). This CDR3 has 15 amino acids.

In this sample, this clone turned up once. The V gene is TRBV19, the J gene TRBJ1-6, with D maybe TRBD1 (5 bases). Per germline, CDR1 LNHDA and CDR2 SQIVND (reference sequence). The CDR3 covers 15 residues. V dropped 1 base and J dropped 5 bases, with 9 bases sitting between them. CDR3 sequence reads: CASSIVEQDNSPLHF. As DNA, the CDR3 is TGTGCCAGTAGTATAGTAGAACAGGATAATTCACCCCTCCACTTT.

V is TRBV27 and J is TRBJ1-1; 7 nucleotides agree with TRBD1. J gave up 0 bases and V 4 bases, and 11 bases lay outside the gene matches. The CDR3 totals 17 residues. The germline V gene has CDR1 MNHEY and CDR2 SMNVEV (reference sequence). Here the CDR3 reads CASSSIGQVRMNTEAFF. The CDR3 DNA sequence: TGTGCCAGCAGTTCGATAGGACAGGTGAGAATGAACACTGAAGCTTTCTTT.

This rearrangement joins TRBV7-8 to TRBJ2-2; D may correspond to TRBD1 or TRBD2 (5 bases each). Germline values: CDR1 SGHVS, CDR2 FQNEAQ. V shed 5 bases and J shed 8 bases, with 9 bases lying between them. CDR3 length: 12 amino acids. For the CDR3, the DNA is TGTGCCAGCAGCGAGCGGACAGGGGAGCTGTTTTTT. Translation gives CASSERTGELFF.

The chain is built from TRBV6-2 or TRBV6-3 and TRBJ2-7; 12 nucleotides match TRBD1. CDR3 size: 16 residues. The ends lost 6 bases at V and 6 bases at J; junction bases unmatched: 12. Germline loops: CDR1 MNHEY, CDR2 SVGEGT. CDR3 amino acids: CASSLEGQGARSEQYF. The DNA of the CDR3 is TGTGCCAGCAGCCTAGAGGGACAGGGGGCGCGGAGCGAGCAGTACTTC.

The V and J genes are TRBV6-1 and TRBJ1-5; TRBD1 might be the D (5 bases). The CDR3 contains 15 residues. Germline CDR1 reads MNHNS; CDR2 reads SASEGT. Deletions cut 5 bases from V and 2 bases from J, with 13 bases between. The CDR3 sequence is CASSSPTEGNQPQHF. Written as DNA, the CDR3 is TGTGCCAGCAGTTCCCCGACAGAGGGCAATCAGCCCCAGCATTTT.